This T cell receptor (beta chain) was identified in a study of blood T cell repertoires in COVID-19. Germline V gene lookup returns CDR1 SGHAT and CDR2 FQNNGV. Unmatched junction bases numbered 3, after V lost 1 base and J lost 3 bases. The CDR3 sequence is 14 residues long. Authors' processing steps: Reference gene primer amplification in the assay estimated nucleated cell counts. The data were produced by immunoSEQ multiplex PCR, yet TCRdb's version contains in-frame clones alone and is incomplete. The V and J calls and clone size were taken over from that table, and D and trimming were inferred from the DNA. The repertoire consists of approximately 58,000 clones, with about 85% occurring once and the leading ten covering roughly 5.1%.

Material: peripheral blood. The receptor comes from a middle-aged man with active COVID-19. V usage is TRBV11-2 and J usage is TRBJ2-7, with 7 bases lining up with TRBD2. The CDR3 bases are TGTGCCAGCAGCTTAGGTTCTAGCGGCTACGAGCAGTACTTC. Amino acids: CASSLGSSGYEQYF.